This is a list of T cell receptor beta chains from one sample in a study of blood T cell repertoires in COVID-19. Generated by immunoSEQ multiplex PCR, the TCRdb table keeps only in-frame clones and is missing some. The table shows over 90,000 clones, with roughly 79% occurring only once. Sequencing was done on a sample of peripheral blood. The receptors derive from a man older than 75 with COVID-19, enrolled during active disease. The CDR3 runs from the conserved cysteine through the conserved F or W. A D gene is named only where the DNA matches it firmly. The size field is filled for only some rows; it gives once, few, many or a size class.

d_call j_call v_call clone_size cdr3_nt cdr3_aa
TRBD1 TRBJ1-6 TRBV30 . TGTGCCTGGTCCCGGGACAGTCGGGTTTCACCCCTCCACTTT CAWSRDSRVSPLHF
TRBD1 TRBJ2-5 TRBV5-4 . TGTGCCAGCAGCACACCGGGACAGGGGGCTCAAGAGACCCAGTACTTC CASSTPGQGAQETQYF
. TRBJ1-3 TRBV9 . TGTGCCAGCAGCGGGGCCAAGTTCTCGGCGATTGGAAACACCATATATTTT CASSGAKFSAIGNTIYF
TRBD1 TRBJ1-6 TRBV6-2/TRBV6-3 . TGTGCCAGCAGTTACGGGGACAGGGGCTATAATTCACCCCTCCACTTT CASSYGDRGYNSPLHF
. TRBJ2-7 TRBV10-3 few TGTGCCATCAGTGATTCGGGCTACGAGCAGTACTTC CAISDSGYEQYF
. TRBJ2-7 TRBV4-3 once TGCGCCAGCAGCCAAGATTCAGGCAGGAAGGAGCAGTACTTC CASSQDSGRKEQYF
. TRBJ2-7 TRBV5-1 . TGCGCCAGCAAAGTTCGACTGCAAATCGACGAGCAGTACTTC CASKVRLQIDEQYF
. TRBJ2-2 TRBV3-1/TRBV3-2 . TGTGCCAGCAACAAACAGGGAGGGGACACCGGGGAGCTGTTTTTT CASNKQGGDTGELFF
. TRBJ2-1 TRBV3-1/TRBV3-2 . TGTGCCAGCAGCCAAGCCACCCTAGGTGAGCAGTTCTTC CASSQATLGEQFF
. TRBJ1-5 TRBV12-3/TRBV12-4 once TGTGCCAGCAGTTTGAGTAGCAATCAGCCCCAGCATTTT CASSLSSNQPQHF
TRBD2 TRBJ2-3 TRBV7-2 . TGTGCCAGCAGCTTAGGGCTAGCGGGAGGTACAGATACGCAGTATTTT CASSLGLAGGTDTQYF
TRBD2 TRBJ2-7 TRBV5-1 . TGCGCCAGCAGCTGGGAGGGCTACGAGCAGTACTTC CASSWEGYEQYF
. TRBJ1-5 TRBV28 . TGTGCCAGCAGTCGCGCAGGGAATAGCAATCAGCCCCAGCATTTT CASSRAGNSNQPQHF
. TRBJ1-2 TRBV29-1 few TGCAGCGTTGAAGCAGGGTGGCCCAACTATGGCTACACCTTC CSVEAGWPNYGYTF
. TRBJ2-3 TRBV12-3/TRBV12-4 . TGTGCCAGCACCTCGGGGGTCACAGATACGCAGTATTTT CASTSGVTDTQYF
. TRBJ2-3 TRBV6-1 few TGTGCCAGCAGTGAATGGCTACAGAAAGCTAGCACAGATACGCAGTATTTT CASSEWLQKASTDTQYF
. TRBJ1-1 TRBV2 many TGTGCCAGCAGTGATAACAGGGCGACTGAAGCTTTCTTT CASSDNRATEAFF
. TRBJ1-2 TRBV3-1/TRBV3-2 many TGTGCCAGCAGCCAAGAGGGCAGGAACTATGGCTACACCTTC CASSQEGRNYGYTF
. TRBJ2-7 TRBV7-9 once TGTGCCAGCAGCTTAGGGGCGACCAGCTCCTACGAGCAGTACTTC CASSLGATSSYEQYF
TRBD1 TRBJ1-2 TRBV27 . TGTGCCAGCACAAAGGGACAGGGGTATTCCCTATCTTATGGCTACACCTTC CASTKGQGYSLSYGYTF
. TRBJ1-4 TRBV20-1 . TGCAGTGCTAGTTACGGTGAAAAACTGTTTTTT CSASYGEKLFF
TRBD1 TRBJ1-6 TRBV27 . TGTGCCAGCAGTTACGAGGGACAGAATAATTCACCCCTCCACTTT CASSYEGQNNSPLHF
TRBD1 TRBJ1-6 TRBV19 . TGTGCCAGTAGTACGGCGGGACAGTTTTATAATTCACCCCTCCACTTT CASSTAGQFYNSPLHF
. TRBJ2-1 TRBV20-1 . TGCAGTGCTCCAACCTACAATGAGCAGTTCTTC CSAPTYNEQFF
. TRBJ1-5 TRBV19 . TGTGCCAGTAGTATAGATCTAGAGGAGCCCCAGCATTTT CASSIDLEEPQHF
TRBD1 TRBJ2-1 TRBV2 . TGTGCCAGCTTTTCCGGACAGGGGGGACCTCAGTTCTTC CASFSGQGGPQFF
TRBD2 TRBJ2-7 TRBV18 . TGTGCCAGCTCACCAGTGGGACTAGGTGGAGAGCAGTACTTC CASSPVGLGGEQYF
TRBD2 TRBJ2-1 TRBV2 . TGTGCCAGCAGTATGAGCGGGAGTCGGAGAAATGAGCAGTTCTTC CASSMSGSRRNEQFF
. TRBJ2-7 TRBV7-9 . TGTGCCAGCAGCTACAGCCACTACGAGCAGTACTTC CASSYSHYEQYF
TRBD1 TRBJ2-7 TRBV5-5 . TGTGCCAGCAGCTTGGTTGCAGGGGGCTACGAGCAGTACTTC CASSLVAGGYEQYF
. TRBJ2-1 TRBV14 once TGTGCCAGCAGCCAAGTTGGGACACTAAACAATGAGCAGTTCTTC CASSQVGTLNNEQFF
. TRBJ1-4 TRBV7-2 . TGTGCCAGCAGCTTAGATAGGGCAGGGCTTGAAAAACTGTTTTTT CASSLDRAGLEKLFF
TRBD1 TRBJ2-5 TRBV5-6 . TGTGCCAGCAGCCCAGGAGGGACAGGAGATTGGGAGACCCAGTACTTC CASSPGGTGDWETQYF
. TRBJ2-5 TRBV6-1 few TGTGCCAGCAGTGAAGCGTGGAGGAGAGAGACCCAGTACTTC CASSEAWRRETQYF
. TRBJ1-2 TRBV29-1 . TGCAGCCTTGCGGATGGCTACACCTTC CSLADGYTF
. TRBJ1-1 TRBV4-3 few TGCGCCAGCAGCCAAGATGCGCGGACTGAAGCTTTCTTT CASSQDARTEAFF
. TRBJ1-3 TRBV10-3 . TGTGCCATCAGTGACCCAGCGGGGACGGGGGGAAACACCATATATTTT CAISDPAGTGGNTIYF
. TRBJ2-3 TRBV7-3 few TGTGCCAGCAGCCCACAGGGAAGACGCACAGATACGCAGTATTTT CASSPQGRRTDTQYF
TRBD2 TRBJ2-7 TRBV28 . TGTGCCAGCAGCCGGAGTAGCGGGAGTAACTACGAGCAGTACTTC CASSRSSGSNYEQYF
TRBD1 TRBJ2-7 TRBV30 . TGTGCCTGGAGTCCCTTGCAACAGGGGGTTTCCTCCTTTTACTACGAGCAGTACTTC CAWSPLQQGVSSFYYEQYF
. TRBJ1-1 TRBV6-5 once TGTGCCAGCATAGTGGGGCAGATGAACACTGAAGCTTTCTTT CASIVGQMNTEAFF
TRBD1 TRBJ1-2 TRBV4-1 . TGCGCCAGCAGCCACCGTGGGACAGCGGAAAACTATGGCTACACCTTC CASSHRGTAENYGYTF
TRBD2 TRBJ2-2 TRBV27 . TGTGCCAGCAGTCCCGTTGCGGGAGGGGCCGGGGAGCTGTTTTTT CASSPVAGGAGELFF